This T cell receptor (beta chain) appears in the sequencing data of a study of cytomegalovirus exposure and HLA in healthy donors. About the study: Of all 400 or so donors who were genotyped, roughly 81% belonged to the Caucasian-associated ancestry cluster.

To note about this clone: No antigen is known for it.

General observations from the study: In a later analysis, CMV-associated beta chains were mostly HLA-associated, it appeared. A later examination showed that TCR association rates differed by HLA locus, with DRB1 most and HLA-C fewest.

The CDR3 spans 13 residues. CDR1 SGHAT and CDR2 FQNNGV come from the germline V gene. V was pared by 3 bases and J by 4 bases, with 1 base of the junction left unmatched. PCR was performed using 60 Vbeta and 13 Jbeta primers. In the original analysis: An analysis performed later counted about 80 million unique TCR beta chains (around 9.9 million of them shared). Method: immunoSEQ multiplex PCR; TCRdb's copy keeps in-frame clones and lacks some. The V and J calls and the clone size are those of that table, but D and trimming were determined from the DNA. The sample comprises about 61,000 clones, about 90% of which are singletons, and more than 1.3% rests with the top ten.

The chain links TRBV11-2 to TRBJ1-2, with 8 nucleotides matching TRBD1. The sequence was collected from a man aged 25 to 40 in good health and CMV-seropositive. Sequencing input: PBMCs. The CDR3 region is CASSFGTGYGYTF. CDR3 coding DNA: TGTGCCAGCAGCTTCGGGACAGGCTATGGCTACACCTTC. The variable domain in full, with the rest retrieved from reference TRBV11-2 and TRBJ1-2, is EAGVAQSPRYKIIEKRQSVAFWCNPISGHATLYWYQQILGQGPKLLIQFQNNGVVDDSQLPKDRFSAERLKGVDSTLKIQPAKLEDSAVYLCASSFGTGYGYTFGSGTRLTVV.